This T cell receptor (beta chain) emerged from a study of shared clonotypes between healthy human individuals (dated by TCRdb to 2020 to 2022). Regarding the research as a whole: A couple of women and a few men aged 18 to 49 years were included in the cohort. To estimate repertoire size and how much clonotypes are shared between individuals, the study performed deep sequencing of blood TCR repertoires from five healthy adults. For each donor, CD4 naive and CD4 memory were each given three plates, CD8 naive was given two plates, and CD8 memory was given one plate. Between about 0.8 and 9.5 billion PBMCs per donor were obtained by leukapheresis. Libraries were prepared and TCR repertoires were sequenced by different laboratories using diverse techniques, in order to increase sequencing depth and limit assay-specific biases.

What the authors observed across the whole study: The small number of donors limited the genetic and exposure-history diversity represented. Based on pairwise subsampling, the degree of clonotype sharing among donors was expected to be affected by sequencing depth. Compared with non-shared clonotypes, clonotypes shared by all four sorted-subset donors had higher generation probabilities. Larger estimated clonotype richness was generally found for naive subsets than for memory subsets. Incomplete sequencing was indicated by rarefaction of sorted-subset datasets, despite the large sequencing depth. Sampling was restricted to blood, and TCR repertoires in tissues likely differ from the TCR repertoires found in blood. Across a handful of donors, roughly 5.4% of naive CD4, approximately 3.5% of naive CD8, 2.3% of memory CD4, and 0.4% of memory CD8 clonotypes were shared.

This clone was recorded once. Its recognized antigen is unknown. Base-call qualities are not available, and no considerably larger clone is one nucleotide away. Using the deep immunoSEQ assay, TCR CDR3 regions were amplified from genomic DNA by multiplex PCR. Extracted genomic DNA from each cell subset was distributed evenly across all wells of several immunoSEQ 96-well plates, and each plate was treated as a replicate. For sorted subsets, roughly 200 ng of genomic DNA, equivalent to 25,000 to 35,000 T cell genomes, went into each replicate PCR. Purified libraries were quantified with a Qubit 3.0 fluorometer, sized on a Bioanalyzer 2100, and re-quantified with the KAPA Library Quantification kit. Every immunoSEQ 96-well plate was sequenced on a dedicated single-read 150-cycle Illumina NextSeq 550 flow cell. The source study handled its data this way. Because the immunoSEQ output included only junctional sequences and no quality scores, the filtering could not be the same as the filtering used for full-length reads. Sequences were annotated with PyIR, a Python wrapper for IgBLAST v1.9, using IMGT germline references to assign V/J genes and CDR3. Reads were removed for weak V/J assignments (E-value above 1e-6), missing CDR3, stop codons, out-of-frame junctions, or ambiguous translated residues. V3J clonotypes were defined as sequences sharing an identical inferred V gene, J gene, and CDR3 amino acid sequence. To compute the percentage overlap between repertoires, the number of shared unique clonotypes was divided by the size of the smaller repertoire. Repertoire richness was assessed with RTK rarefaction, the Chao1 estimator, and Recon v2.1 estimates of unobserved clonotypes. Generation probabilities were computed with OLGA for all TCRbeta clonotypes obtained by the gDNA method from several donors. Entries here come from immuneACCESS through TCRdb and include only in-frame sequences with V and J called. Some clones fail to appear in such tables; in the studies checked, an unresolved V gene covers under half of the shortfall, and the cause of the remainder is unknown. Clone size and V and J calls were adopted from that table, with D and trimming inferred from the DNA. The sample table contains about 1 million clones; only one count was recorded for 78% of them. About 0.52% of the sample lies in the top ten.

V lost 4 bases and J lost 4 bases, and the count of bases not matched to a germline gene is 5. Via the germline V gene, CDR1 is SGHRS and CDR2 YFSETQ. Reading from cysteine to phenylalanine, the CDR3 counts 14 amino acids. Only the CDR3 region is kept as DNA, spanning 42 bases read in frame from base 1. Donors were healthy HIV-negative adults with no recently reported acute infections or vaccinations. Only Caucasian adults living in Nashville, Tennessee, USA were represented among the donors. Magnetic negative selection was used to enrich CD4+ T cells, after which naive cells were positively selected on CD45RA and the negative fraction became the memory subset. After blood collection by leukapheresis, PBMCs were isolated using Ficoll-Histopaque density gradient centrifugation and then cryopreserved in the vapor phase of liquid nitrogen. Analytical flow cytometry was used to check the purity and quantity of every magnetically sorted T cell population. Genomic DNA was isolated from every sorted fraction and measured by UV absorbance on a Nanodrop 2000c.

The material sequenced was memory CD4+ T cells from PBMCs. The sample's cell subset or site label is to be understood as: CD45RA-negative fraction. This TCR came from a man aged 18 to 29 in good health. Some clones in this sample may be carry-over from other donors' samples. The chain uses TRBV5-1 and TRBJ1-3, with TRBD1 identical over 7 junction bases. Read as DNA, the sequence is TGCGCCAGCAGCGAACAGGGGCTCGGAAACACCATATATTTT. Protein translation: CASSEQGLGNTIYF.